One sample yielded the 25 T cell receptor beta chains listed below, sequenced in a study of T cell repertoires in cytomegalovirus infection (dated by TCRdb to between 2018 and 2021). These receptors' targets are unknown. Interpreted using the paper, the treatment or condition label stands for: in vitro stimulation with specific CMV peptide epitopes to enrich CMV-specific T cells. The data were produced on an Illumina HiSeq 1500. TCRdb redid the processing of the public reads, applying fastp at Q25 and MiXCR, and retained in-frame beta chains. Each entry merges the rows of one CDR3 protein and shows their most common DNA and genes. The sample table shows 80,000 to 95,000 distinct CDR3 sequences, and over 25% are seen once. The biggest ten clones account for roughly 71% of the sample. This specimen was CD8+ T cells from cultured PBMCs, taken from culture after CMV antigen stimulation. All receptors come from a human donor in good health (CMV status not recorded). Some clones in this sample may be carry-over from other donors' samples.

This clonotype appeared many times. The chain carries TRBV27 and TRBJ1-1; 8 bases are a match to TRBD1. This CDR3 comprises 14 residues. From germline, CDR1 is MNHEY and CDR2 SMNVEV (reference sequence). Trimming removed 4 bases from V and 4 bases from J; junction bases left unmatched: 5. CDR3 region: CASSSTGGSTEAFF. The CDR3 nucleotides are TGTGCCAGCAGTTCAACAGGGGGTTCCACTGAAGCTTTCTTT.

The rearrangement links TRBV29-1 to TRBJ1-2; no definite D call. This CDR3 contains 14 residues. V was trimmed by 6 bases and J by 5 bases, leaving 19 bases between them. The germline V gene encodes CDR1 SQVTM and CDR2 ANQGSEA. CDR3 nucleotide sequence: TGCAGCGTGCCTGAGGCTGGCGGGATATATGGCTACACCTTC. Translating gives CSVPEAGGIYGYTF.

This clonotype was observed a handful of times. The chain has TRBV28 and TRBJ2-7, with 7 positions matching TRBD1. In germline, CDR1 is MDHEN, CDR2 SYDVKM. CDR3 length: 17 residues. V lost 6 bases to trimming and J lost 5 bases; unmatched junction nucleotides: 19. The CDR3 DNA reads TGTGCCAGCAGCACCATTAAAACGGGACAGTCCGTCCACGAGCAGTACTTC. This sequence encodes CASSTIKTGQSVHEQYF.

To note about this clonotype: A much larger clone lies a single base off, so this may be a read error. The chain links TRBV28 to TRBJ1-1; TRBD1 matches 9 bases. CDR3 length: 17 amino acids. Per germline, CDR1 MDHEN and CDR2 SYDVKM. CDR3 bases: TGTGCCAGCAGTGGGTATATGACAGGGACAGGGAACGCTGAAGCTTTCTTT. Translation gives CASSGYMTGTGNAEAFF.

This clonotype was detected only once. The chain has TRBV12-3 or TRBV12-4 and TRBJ2-7; D uncertain. V lost 7 bases and J lost 5, with 12 bases in between. This CDR3 contains 12 residues. CDR3 loop: CASNSGLNEQYF. As DNA, the CDR3 is TGTGCCAGCAACTCCGGTTTAAACGAGCAGTACTTC.

This clonotype has a handful of counts. The chain joins TRBV4-1 to TRBJ2-3; 13 bases map to TRBD2. The germline CDR1 and CDR2 sequences are MGHRA and YSYEKL. The CDR3 runs to 16 residues. V lost 1 base and J lost 5; bases outside the gene matches: 3. The CDR3 region has the DNA TGCGCCAGCAGCCAAGGACTAGCGGGGGGCCGAGATACGCAGTATTTT. Protein: CASSQGLAGGRDTQYF.

This chain links TRBV2 with TRBJ2-1; 9 nucleotides agree with TRBD1. Looked up from germline, CDR1 is SNHLY and CDR2 is FYNNEI. The CDR3 spans 13 residues. Unmatched junction bases numbered 6, after V lost 10 bases and J lost 5 bases. The CDR3 region is CAITRDRDNEQFF. The CDR3 DNA reads TGTGCCATTACCCGGGACAGGGACAATGAGCAGTTCTTC.

This clonotype was seen only a few times. The genes are TRBV4-2 and TRBJ2-5; D is unclear. CDR3 length: 13 amino acids. The germline V gene has CDR1 LGHNA and CDR2 YNFKEQ. The V gene lost 0 bases and the J gene lost 4 bases, with 6 bases spanning the gap. The CDR3 DNA sequence: TGTGCCAGCAGCCAAGACCGGATAGAGACCCAGTACTTC. Translation: CASSQDRIETQYF.

The CDR3 nucleotides read TGTGCCAGCAGCACGGGACACCACCACAATGAGCAGTTCTTC. Encoded protein: CASSTGHHHNEQFF. This sequence joins TRBV7-9 and TRBJ2-1, with D perhaps TRBD1 (6 bases). The ends were cut back, 5 bases at V and 5 bases at J, with 13 bases in the middle. Per the germline V gene, CDR1 is SEHNR and CDR2 is FQNEAQ (reference sequence). The CDR3 spans 14 residues.

This clonotype has just a few counts. V is TRBV12-3 or TRBV12-4 and J is TRBJ2-3; TRBD2 aligns across 7 bases. The J segment lost 0 bases and the V segment lost 5 bases, leaving 11 bases of the junction unmatched. CDR3 size: 17 residues. The CDR3 sequence: CASSAPSVRGSTDTQYF. DNA of the CDR3: TGTGCCAGCAGTGCCCCGTCTGTGCGGGGGAGCACAGATACGCAGTATTTT.

This rearrangement joins TRBV6-1 to TRBJ1-2; 7 bases match TRBD1. Germline V gene sequence: CDR1 MNHNS, CDR2 SASEGT. This CDR3 region has 14 residues. Unmatched junction bases numbered 10, after V lost 6 bases and J lost 6 bases. As DNA, the CDR3 is TGTGCCAGCAGAGCGGACAGGCCCAGGGATGGCTACACCTTC. Residues: CASRADRPRDGYTF.

There are a few counts of this clonotype. The chain recombines TRBV25-1 with TRBJ1-3; D perhaps matches TRBD1 (6 bases). Germline V gives CDR1 MGHDK, CDR2 SYGVNS. The CDR3 is 14 amino acids. The V end was cut by 4 bases, the J end by 4 bases, with 11 bases between. The CDR3 DNA is TGTGCCAGCAGTGTAGACAGGCCCGGAAACACCATATATTTT. Its translation: CASSVDRPGNTIYF.

The J gene is TRBJ2-1, the V gene TRBV20-1; weak D call: TRBD1 (6 bases). Trimming left V 6 bases short and J 4 bases short, with 13 bases between. In germline, CDR1 is DFQATT, CDR2 SNEGSKA (reference sequence). The CDR3 extends over 13 amino acids. The CDR3 sequence: CSATRGIYNEQFF. The CDR3 nucleotides are TGCAGTGCCACTAGGGGGATTTACAATGAGCAGTTCTTC.

This chain joins TRBV28 and TRBJ1-6, with 9 bases that match TRBD1. CDR3 length: 16 amino acids. Germline V gene sequence: CDR1 MDHEN, CDR2 SYDVKM. V gave up 3 bases and J gave up 5 bases; unmatched junction bases: 5. The CDR3 sequence is CASSFFGTGNNSPLHF. The CDR3 bases are TGTGCCAGCAGTTTCTTCGGGACAGGGAATAATTCACCCCTCCACTTT.

This clonotype was observed a few times. The chain links TRBV4-1 to TRBJ1-2; D is perhaps TRBD1 (5 bases). The germline V gene has CDR1 MGHRA and CDR2 YSYEKL. The CDR3 is 15 residues long. V was shortened by 4 bases and J by 6 bases, with 18 bases between the two germline ends. The CDR3 bases are TGCGCCAGCAGCCCCCGAGCAGGGAAGGATAATGGCTACACCTTC. This translates into CASSPRAGKDNGYTF.

The CDR3 reads CASTPLGVEETQYF. In DNA form, the CDR3 reads TGTGCCAGCACCCCACTCGGAGTGGAGGAGACCCAGTACTTC. The chain combines TRBV6-2 or TRBV6-3 with TRBJ2-5; D not resolved. The germline V gene encodes CDR1 MNHEY and CDR2 SVGEGT. The CDR3 is made up of 14 amino acids. V lost 7 bases and J lost 5, with 17 bases in between.

This clonotype was recorded a few times. J is TRBJ2-1 and V is TRBV12-3 or TRBV12-4; D gene unclear. V was cut by 2 bases and J by 4 bases, with 6 bases left in between. CDR3 length: 13 amino acids. The CDR3 spells CASSLWGYNEQFF. The CDR3 nucleotides are TGTGCCAGCAGTTTATGGGGATACAATGAGCAGTTCTTC.

This chain joins TRBV18 and TRBJ2-7; 11 nucleotides line up with TRBD1. CDR1 is KGHSH and CDR2 is LQKENI in the germline V gene. The junction had 7 bases not matched to a gene; V was cut back by 0 bases and J by 6 bases. The CDR3 runs to 16 residues. The CDR3, as DNA: TGTGCCAGCTCACCACCCCCCGGACAGGGGGCCTTCGAGCAGTACTTC. Its protein is CASSPPPGQGAFEQYF.

The sample holds a few counts of this clonotype. V and J are TRBV4-1 and TRBJ2-3, with 8 bases aligning to TRBD2. V shed 4 bases, J shed 0 bases, and the junction held 9 bases outside the gene matches. Germline V gives CDR1 MGHRA, CDR2 YSYEKL. CDR3 length equals 17 residues. CDR3 nucleotide sequence: TGCGCCAGCAGCCTCCCGCGCAGCGGGGGAAGCACAGATACGCAGTATTTT. It encodes CASSLPRSGGSTDTQYF.

On this clonotype itself: This may be a read error: a much more frequent sequence differs by one nucleotide. The V gene is TRBV5-5, the J gene TRBJ2-1; D not resolved. The V end lost 4 bases, the J end lost 3 bases, and 5 bases lay between the germline ends. Looked up from germline, CDR1 is SGHKS and CDR2 is YYEKEE (reference sequence). CDR3 size: 12 residues. The CDR3 bases are TGTGCCAGCAGCGTCGACTACAATGAGCAGTTCTTC. Its translation is CASSVDYNEQFF. Filled out from reference TRBV5-5 and TRBJ2-1, the complete variable domain reads DAGVTQSPTHLIKTRGQQVTLRCSPISGHKSVSWYQQVLGQGPQFIFQYYEKEERGRGNFPDRFSARQFPNYSSELNVNALLLGDSALYLCASSVDYNEQFFGPGTRLTVL.

This clonotype was counted many times. DNA of the CDR3: TGTGCCAGCAGCTTAGGTCCCGGCGGGGGGGCCAACAATGAGCAGTTCTTC. Amino acids: CASSLGPGGGANNEQFF. The chain has TRBV7-6 and TRBJ2-1, with TRBD2 matching over 9 bases. V lost 1 base to trimming and J lost 5 bases; unmatched junction nucleotides: 9. CDR1 is SGHVS and CDR2 is FNYEAQ in the germline V gene. The CDR3 covers 17 residues.

The chain combines TRBV24-1 with TRBJ2-7; no reliable D call. V shed 0 bases and J shed 3 bases, with 5 bases lying between them. Germline CDR1 is KGHDR and CDR2 is SFDVKD. This CDR3 contains 13 residues. In nucleotides, the CDR3 is TGTGCCACCAGTGATTTGGTAAGCTACGAGCAGTACTTC. Its protein is CATSDLVSYEQYF.

This chain's CDR3 is CASSFLGGQETQYF. CDR3 coding DNA: TGTGCCAGCAGTTTTTTGGGAGGCCAAGAGACCCAGTACTTC. V and J are TRBV28 and TRBJ2-5, with D perhaps TRBD2 (6 bases). V shed 3 bases and J shed 1 base, with 9 bases lying between them. Germline CDR1 and CDR2: MDHEN and SYDVKM. This CDR3 comprises 14 residues.

Ten or more counts support this clonotype. The chain has TRBV7-8 and TRBJ1-1; no firm D call. V was shortened by 1 base and J by 4 bases, with 13 bases between the two germline ends. This CDR3 region has 15 residues. The germline V gene has CDR1 SGHVS and CDR2 FQNEAQ. CDR3 protein: CASSLGQAGITEAFF. CDR3 coding DNA: TGTGCCAGCAGCTTAGGTCAGGCGGGGATCACTGAAGCTTTCTTT.

The chain is built from TRBV12-3 or TRBV12-4 and TRBJ2-3; D is uncertain. Trimming took off 6 bases at V and 1 base at J, with 11 bases between the two ends. The CDR3 extends over 14 amino acids. CDR3 in amino acids: CASRPVGGTDTQYF. The CDR3 DNA follows: TGTGCCAGCAGGCCAGTTGGGGGCACAGATACGCAGTATTTT.